This T cell receptor (beta chain) stems from a study of T cells in localized non-small cell lung cancer. Concerning this clone itself: As yet, its antigen is unknown.

V lost 0 bases, J lost 0 bases, and 14 bases lay in between. Germline CDR1 reads SGHRS; CDR2 reads YFSETQ. The CDR3 contains 17 residues. Study-wide results and caveats: T cell clonality was highest in uninvolved adjacent lung, above tumor. There were a median around 59 of the top 100 tumor clones appearing in adjacent lung.

Measured with immunoSEQ multiplex PCR; TCRdb has only the in-frame clones, and not every one. The data contain approximately 150,000 clones, roughly 90% of them singletons. This TCR derives from a female donor over 55 with stage I lung adenocarcinoma. The source was peripheral blood, collected before any cancer treatment. The chain recombines TRBV5-1 with TRBJ2-3; D is perhaps TRBD2 (6 bases). The CDR3: CASSLAGGTPSTDTQYF. The CDR3 DNA follows: TGCGCCAGCAGCTTGGCCGGCGGGACCCCGAGCACAGATACGCAGTATTTT. Full variable domain (missing parts from reference TRBV5-1 and TRBJ2-3): KAGVTQTPRYLIKTRGQQVTLSCSPISGHRSVSWYQQTPGQGLQFLFEYFSETQRNKGNFPGRFSGRQFSNSRSEMNVSTLELGDSALYLCASSLAGGTPSTDTQYFGPGTRLTVL.